This record looks at one T cell receptor beta chain sequence and its context. Source study methods: Out-of-frame sequences were removed, leaving roughly 2,200,000 distinct TCRbeta sequences. Clones were read by immunoSEQ multiplex PCR, and TCRdb kept only the in-frame ones, dropping some. The V and J calls and the clone size are those of that table, but D and trimming were determined from the DNA. Here the sample spans 45,000 to 50,000 clones, around 78% being singletons. The entry originates in a study of memory CD4+ T cells and cytomegalovirus serostatus. Study summary: Donors were healthy Belgian adults, 9 or 10 CMV seropositive and 20 to 30 seronegative.

Single viable CD3+CD4+CD8-CD45RO+ cells were sorted as the memory CD4+ T cells. Donors' CMV status reflects serum IgG against pp150, pp28, p38, p52. This sequence was found in an adult in good health and CMV-seronegative. The material sequenced was memory CD4+ T cells from blood.

The CDR3 is CASRGNTGELFF. The CDR3 region has the DNA TGTGCCAGCAGGGGGAACACCGGGGAGCTGTTTTTT. The chain links TRBV6-5 to TRBJ2-2; D unresolved. V was pared by 6 bases and J by 1 base, with 3 bases between. This CDR3 is built from 12 residues. In germline, CDR1 is MNHEY, CDR2 SVGAGI.